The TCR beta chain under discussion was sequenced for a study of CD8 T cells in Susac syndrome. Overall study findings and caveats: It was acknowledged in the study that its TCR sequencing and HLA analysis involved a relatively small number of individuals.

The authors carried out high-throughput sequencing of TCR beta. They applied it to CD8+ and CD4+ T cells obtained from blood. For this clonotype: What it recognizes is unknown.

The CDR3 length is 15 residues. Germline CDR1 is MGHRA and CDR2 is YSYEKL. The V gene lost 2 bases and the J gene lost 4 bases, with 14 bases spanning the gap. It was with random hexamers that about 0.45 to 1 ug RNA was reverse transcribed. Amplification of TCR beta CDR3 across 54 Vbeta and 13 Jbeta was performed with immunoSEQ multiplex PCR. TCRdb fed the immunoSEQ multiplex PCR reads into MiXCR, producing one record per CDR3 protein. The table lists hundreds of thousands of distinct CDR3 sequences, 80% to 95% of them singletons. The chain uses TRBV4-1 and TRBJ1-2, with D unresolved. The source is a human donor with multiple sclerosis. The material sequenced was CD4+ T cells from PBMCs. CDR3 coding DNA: TGCGCCAGCAGCCAACCGAGGGAGTTGACCTATGGCTACACCTTC. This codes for CASSQPRELTYGYTF.